This T cell receptor (beta chain) was identified in a study of blood T cell repertoires in COVID-19. Study as a whole: COVID-19 samples collected from the United States, Italy and Spain covered acute and convalescent phases. From T cells, B-cell-depleted T cells, or PBMCs came the material, which was cDNA or gDNA.

In germline, CDR1 is SGHTA, CDR2 FQGNSA. Trimming shortened V by 7 bases and J by 0 bases, and 14 bases separated the two germline ends. The CDR3 runs 15 residues. As processed by the authors: By means of reference gene primer amplification, nucleated cell counts were estimated. This table comes from immunoSEQ multiplex PCR, and its TCRdb copy is limited to in-frame clones, with some not included. V and J calls and clone size follow that table, whereas D and trimming were derived from the DNA. The profile covers 110,000 or so clones, with 85% appearing a single time and about 12% taken by the ten largest.

The origin of this receptor is a human donor in a cohort sampled during active COVID-19. The genes are TRBV7-2 and TRBJ2-3; D is unresolved. The sequencing sample was made of peripheral blood. The CDR3 region has the DNA TGTGCCAGCACCCCGCGATGGGCTAGCACAGATACGCAGTATTTT. Its translation is CASTPRWASTDTQYF.